The TCR beta chain under discussion was sequenced for a study of blood T cell repertoires in COVID-19. Study-level background: Material from acute and convalescent COVID-19 was sourced from the United States, Italy and Spain.

Authors' data handling: Cell counts per sample came from amplifying reference gene primers. Data came from immunoSEQ multiplex PCR; TCRdb stores just in-frame clones and leaves some out. V and J calls and clone size are as listed in that table; D and trimming were resolved from the DNA. The sample yields 400,000 to 550,000 clones, 75% to 90% seen once. This CDR3 contains 13 residues. Germline V CDR1 and CDR2: WNHNN, SYGVQD (reference sequence). With 0 bases removed from V and 4 bases from J, the gap between germline ends came to 7 bases. The sequenced sample was peripheral blood. This chain joins TRBV10-1 and TRBJ2-7; D perhaps matches TRBD1 (5 bases). This clonotype was sampled from a woman younger than 45 with acute or convalescent COVID-19. The CDR3 nucleotides are TGCGCCAGCAGTGAGTCAACAGGTTACGAGCAGTACTTC. It yields the protein CASSESTGYEQYF.